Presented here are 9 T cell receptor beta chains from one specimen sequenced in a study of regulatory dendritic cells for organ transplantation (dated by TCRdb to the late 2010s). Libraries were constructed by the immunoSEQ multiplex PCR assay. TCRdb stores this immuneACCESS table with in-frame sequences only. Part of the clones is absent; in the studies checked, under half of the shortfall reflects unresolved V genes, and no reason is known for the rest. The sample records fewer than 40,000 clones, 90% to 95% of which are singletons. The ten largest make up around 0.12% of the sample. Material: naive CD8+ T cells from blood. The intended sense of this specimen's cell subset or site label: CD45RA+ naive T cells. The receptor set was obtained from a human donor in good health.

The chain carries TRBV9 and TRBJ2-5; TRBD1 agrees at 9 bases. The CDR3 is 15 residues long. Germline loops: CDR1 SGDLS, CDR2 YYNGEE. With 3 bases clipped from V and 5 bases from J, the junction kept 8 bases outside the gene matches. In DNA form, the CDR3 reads TGTGCCAGCAGCGCAGATACAGGGGGCTTGGAGACCCAGTACTTC. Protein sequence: CASSADTGGLETQYF.

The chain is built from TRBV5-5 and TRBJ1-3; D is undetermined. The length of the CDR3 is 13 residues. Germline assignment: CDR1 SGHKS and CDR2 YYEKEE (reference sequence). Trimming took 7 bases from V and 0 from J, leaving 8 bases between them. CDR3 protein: CASGENSGNTIYF. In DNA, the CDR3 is TGTGCCAGCGGAGAGAACTCTGGAAACACCATATATTTT.

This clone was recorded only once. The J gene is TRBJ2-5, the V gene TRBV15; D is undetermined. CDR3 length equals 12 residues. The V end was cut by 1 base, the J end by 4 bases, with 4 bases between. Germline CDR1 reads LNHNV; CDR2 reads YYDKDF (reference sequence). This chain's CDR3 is CATSRGRETQYF. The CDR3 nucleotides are TGTGCCACCAGCAGAGGAAGAGAGACCCAGTACTTC.

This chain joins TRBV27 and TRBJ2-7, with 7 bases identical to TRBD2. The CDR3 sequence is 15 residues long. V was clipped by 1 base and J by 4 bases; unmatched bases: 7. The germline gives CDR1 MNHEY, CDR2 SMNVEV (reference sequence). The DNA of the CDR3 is TGTGCCAGCAGTTTATGGGGGGGGACTCAATACGAGCAGTACTTC. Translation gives CASSLWGGTQYEQYF.

CDR3 amino acids: CASSLDRGRNTEAFF. The CDR3 DNA reads TGTGCCAGCAGCTTAGATCGGGGCCGGAACACTGAAGCTTTCTTT. The chain uses TRBV7-9 and TRBJ1-1; perhaps TRBD1 as D (5 bases). V was shortened by 1 base and J by 1 base, with 10 bases between the two germline ends. Per germline, CDR1 SEHNR and CDR2 FQNEAQ (reference sequence). This CDR3 contains 15 residues.

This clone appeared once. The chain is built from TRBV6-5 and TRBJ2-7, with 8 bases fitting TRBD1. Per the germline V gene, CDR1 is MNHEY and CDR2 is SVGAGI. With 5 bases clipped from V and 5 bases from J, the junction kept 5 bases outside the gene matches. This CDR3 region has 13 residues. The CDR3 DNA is TGTGCCAGCAGTACGGACAGGGCACACGAGCAGTACTTC. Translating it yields CASSTDRAHEQYF.

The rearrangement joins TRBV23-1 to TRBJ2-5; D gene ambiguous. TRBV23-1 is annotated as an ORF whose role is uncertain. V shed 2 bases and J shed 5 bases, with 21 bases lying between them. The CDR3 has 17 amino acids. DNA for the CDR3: TGCGCCAGCAGTCAACATCCCCTGGTGTCCAAAGATGAGACCCAGTACTTC. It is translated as CASSQHPLVSKDETQYF.

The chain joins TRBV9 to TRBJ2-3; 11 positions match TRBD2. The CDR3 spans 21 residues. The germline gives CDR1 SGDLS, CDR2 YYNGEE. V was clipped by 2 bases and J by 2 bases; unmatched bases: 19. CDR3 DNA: TGTGCCAGCAGCGTCCAGGGTCTGCCTAGCGGGAGGACGGACTTCACAGATACGCAGTATTTT. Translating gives CASSVQGLPSGRTDFTDTQYF.

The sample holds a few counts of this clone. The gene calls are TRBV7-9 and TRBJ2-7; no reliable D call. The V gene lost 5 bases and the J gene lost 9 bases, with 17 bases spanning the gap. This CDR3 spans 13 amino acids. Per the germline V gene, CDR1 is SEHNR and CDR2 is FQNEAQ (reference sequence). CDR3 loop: CASSPGPLLGQYF. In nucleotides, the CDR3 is TGTGCCAGCAGCCCAGGACCTCTGCTTGGGCAGTACTTC.